This record concerns one TCR beta chain sequence. These data belong to a study of immune evolution from preneoplasia to lung adenocarcinoma. V shed 4 bases and J shed 0 bases, with 3 bases lying between them. Germline CDR1 reads SGHAT; CDR2 reads FQNNGV. The CDR3 spans 12 residues. Sequenced by immunoSEQ multiplex PCR; TCRdb stores in-frame clones only, minus some. The table shows thousands of clones, with 84% occurring only once. The V and J genes are TRBV11-2 and TRBJ2-5; no firm D call. This clonotype originated in a donor at least 70 years old with lung adenocarcinoma. Sequenced input: FFPE lung adenocarcinoma in situ tissue. DNA of the CDR3: TGTGCCAGCAGCTCGGACCAAGAGACCCAGTACTTC. Its protein product is CASSSDQETQYF.